What follows are 29 T cell receptor beta chains derived from one specimen sequenced in a study of T cells in Graves' hyperthyroidism and ophthalmopathy. The CDR3 regions of TCR beta were amplified from RNA transcripts. TCR CDR3 regions were first amplified by RT-PCR with HTBI primers. TCRdb itself ran the multiplex PCR reads through MiXCR, one entry per CDR3 protein. The table records 400,000 to 600,000 distinct CDR3 sequences, 20% to 25% of them present only once. The sequenced material came from blood. These receptors were collected from a man between 18 and 35 years old with Graves' hyperthyroidism.

This clonotype was counted at least ten times. The chain is built from TRBV5-1 and TRBJ1-2; D ambiguous. The CDR3 runs 13 residues. Trimming stripped 2 bases from V and 4 bases from J, with 9 bases between. Per the germline V gene, CDR1 is SGHRS and CDR2 is YFSETQ. CDR3 sequence: CASSFSRLYGYTF. The CDR3, as DNA: TGCGCCAGCAGCTTTTCCAGGCTCTATGGCTACACCTTC.

This clonotype appeared many times. V gene TRBV11-3 combines with J gene TRBJ2-7; perhaps TRBD2 as D (6 bases). Germline CDR1 reads SGHNT; CDR2 reads YENEEA. V gave up 2 bases and J gave up 4 bases, with 12 bases separating them. The CDR3 runs to 14 residues. The CDR3 DNA sequence: TGTGCCAGCAGCTTACGGGAGAGGGGATACGAGCAGTACTTC. Its translation: CASSLRERGYEQYF.

The sample holds many counts of this clonotype. V usage is TRBV12-3 or TRBV12-4 and J usage is TRBJ2-7, with TRBD2 matching over 10 bases. CDR3 length equals 14 residues. Trimming took 7 bases from V and 7 from J; bases not matched to a gene: 10. The CDR3 sequence is CASNLAGGDREQYF. For the CDR3, the DNA is TGTGCCAGCAACTTAGCGGGGGGAGACAGGGAGCAGTACTTC.

This clonotype was seen more than once but under ten times. The chain carries TRBV11-2 and TRBJ1-1; no clear D gene. V was pared by 1 base and J by 1 base, with 10 bases between. CDR3 length: 15 residues. CDR1 is SGHAT, CDR2 FQNNGV, per germline. The CDR3 here is CASSLVGQANTEAFF. The CDR3 coding sequence is TGTGCCAGCAGCTTAGTTGGGCAGGCGAACACTGAAGCTTTCTTT.

This clonotype was seen repeatedly, ten times or more. This rearrangement joins TRBV12-3 or TRBV12-4 to TRBJ1-3; D is undetermined. The CDR3 has 14 amino acids. V was trimmed by 7 bases and J by 0 bases, leaving 10 bases between them. As DNA, the CDR3 is TGTGCCAGCACCCAATTCCTCTCTGGAAACACCATATATTTT. This sequence encodes CASTQFLSGNTIYF.

The chain links TRBV24-1 to TRBJ1-2; 11 bases are shared with TRBD1. This CDR3 has 15 residues. The germline V gene has CDR1 KGHDR and CDR2 SFDVKD. V was clipped by 2 bases and J by 7 bases; unmatched bases: 5. This CDR3 reads CATSDSRTGGSGYTF. CDR3 in DNA: TGTGCCACCAGTGATTCTAGGACAGGGGGCTCTGGCTACACCTTC.

This clonotype was detected ten times or more. The rearrangement uses TRBV6-2 or TRBV6-3 and TRBJ2-7; D unresolved. Germline V CDR1 and CDR2: MNHEY, SVGEGT. The CDR3 sequence is 13 residues long. V lost 2 bases and J lost 1, with 6 bases in between. The CDR3 sequence is CASSYGISYEQYF. CDR3 in DNA: TGTGCCAGCAGTTACGGGATATCCTACGAGCAGTACTTC.

This clonotype was seen ten or more times. The chain combines TRBV12-3 or TRBV12-4 with TRBJ1-3; possibly TRBD1 for D (5 bases). The V gene lost 2 bases and the J gene lost 4 bases, with 12 bases spanning the gap. This CDR3 spans 15 amino acids. CDR3 protein: CASSLPGPDGNTIYF. As DNA, the CDR3 is TGTGCCAGCAGTTTACCAGGGCCAGACGGAAACACCATATATTTT.

This clonotype was seen repeatedly, ten times or more. The J gene is TRBJ1-2, the V gene TRBV28; no firm D call. The CDR3 contains 15 residues. Germline assignment: CDR1 MDHEN and CDR2 SYDVKM. Trimming cost V 6 bases and J 3 bases, with 17 bases left between them. The CDR3 DNA reads as TGTGCCAGCAGCCCGAAGCGCCTGGAGCACTATGGCTACACCTTC. As protein: CASSPKRLEHYGYTF.

This clonotype was seen more than once but under ten times. The chain combines TRBV19 with TRBJ1-2; a weak D match, TRBD1 (6 bases). Looked up from germline, CDR1 is LNHDA and CDR2 is SQIVND (reference sequence). Trimming stripped 5 bases from V and 2 bases from J, with 9 bases between. The CDR3 totals 13 residues. The CDR3, as DNA: TGTGCCAGTAGTGTGGACAGAAACTATGGCTACACCTTC. It yields the protein CASSVDRNYGYTF.

This clonotype was observed a handful of times. The rearrangement links TRBV11-2 to TRBJ1-3; unclear D gene. V was shortened by 3 bases and J by 10 bases, with 10 bases between the two germline ends. CDR1 is SGHAT and CDR2 is FQNNGV in the germline V gene. CDR3 length: 12 amino acids. The CDR3 nucleotides read TGTGCCAGCAGCTTCGTGGCTGATACCATATATTTT. The encoded protein is CASSFVADTIYF.

This clonotype was recorded at least ten times. The chain employs TRBV11-2 and TRBJ2-5; TRBD1 matches 7 bases. This CDR3 is 12 amino acids long. J gave up 8 bases and V 3 bases, and 3 bases lay outside the gene matches. Germline values: CDR1 SGHAT, CDR2 FQNNGV. The CDR3 nucleotides are TGTGCCAGCAGCTTCACAGGGGAAACCCAGTACTTC. This codes for CASSFTGETQYF.

The table lists this clonotype with many counts. The chain links TRBV11-1 to TRBJ2-5; unclear D gene. The CDR3 is 13 amino acids. Germline V gene lookup returns CDR1 SGHAT and CDR2 FQDESV (reference sequence). The V gene lost 3 bases and the J gene lost 3 bases, with 8 bases spanning the gap. CDR3 nucleotides: TGTGCCAGCAGCTTTAGGAGAGAAGAGACCCAGTACTTC. It is translated as CASSFRREETQYF.

This clonotype showed up just a few times. The chain combines TRBV12-3 or TRBV12-4 with TRBJ1-2, with 7 bases lining up with TRBD1. Trimming took 2 bases from V and 3 from J; bases not matched to a gene: 9. The CDR3 runs to 16 residues. For the CDR3, the DNA is TGTGCCAGCAGTTTACCAGGGACAGCGGGGGACTATGGCTACACCTTC. It codes for CASSLPGTAGDYGYTF.

This clonotype was seen more than once but under ten times. The chain's CDR3 is CASSYSRVEGKAFF. The CDR3, as DNA: TGTGCCAGCAGTTACTCGAGAGTTGAGGGGAAAGCTTTCTTT. This chain uses TRBV6-5 with TRBJ1-1; weak D call: TRBD1 (5 bases). Trimming took off 0 bases at V and 9 bases at J, with 14 bases between the two ends. This CDR3 is built from 14 residues. The germline gives CDR1 MNHEY, CDR2 SVGAGI.

Many counts were recorded for this clonotype. The V and J genes are TRBV2 and TRBJ1-5; 8 nucleotides align to TRBD1. The V segment lost 5 bases and the J segment 6 bases; nucleotides outside the gene matches: 9. There are 15 residues in the CDR3. Germline loops: CDR1 SNHLY, CDR2 FYNNEI. The CDR3 DNA reads as TGTGCCAGCAGTTCCGACAGGGGCCGAAGTCAGCCCCAGCATTTT. Translation gives CASSSDRGRSQPQHF. Using reference TRBV2 and TRBJ1-5 for the parts outside the CDR3, the full variable domain is EPEVTQTPSHQVTQMGQEVILRCVPISNHLYFYWYRQILGQKVEFLVSFYNNEISEKSEIFDDQFSVERPDGSNFTLKIRSTKLEDSAMYFCASSSDRGRSQPQHFGDGTRLSIL.

This sequence joins TRBV12-3 or TRBV12-4 and TRBJ1-2; D ambiguous. The V and J ends lost 6 bases and 6 bases respectively, with 14 bases between them. The CDR3 loop spans 13 amino acids. CDR3 in amino acids: CASRLLNGDGYTF. The CDR3, as DNA: TGTGCCAGCAGGCTTCTCAACGGCGATGGCTACACCTTC.

V is TRBV20-1 and J is TRBJ2-5; D could derive from TRBD1 or TRBD2 (5 bases each). V was shortened by 1 base and J by 5 bases, with 14 bases between the two germline ends. CDR1 and CDR2 (germline): DFQATT, SNEGSKA (reference sequence). The CDR3 length is 14 residues. The CDR3 loop is CSARAVRDRETQYF. In DNA form, the CDR3 reads TGCAGTGCTAGAGCGGTCAGGGACCGTGAGACCCAGTACTTC.

This clonotype was seen at least ten times. The chain couples TRBV13 to TRBJ2-7, with D possibly TRBD1 on 5 matching bases. V was shortened by 2 bases and J by 1 base, with 9 bases between the two germline ends. The CDR3 extends over 14 amino acids. Per germline, CDR1 PRHDT and CDR2 FYEKMQ (reference sequence). The chain's CDR3 is CASSLRQGSYEQYF. The CDR3 coding sequence is TGTGCCAGCAGCTTAAGGCAGGGATCCTACGAGCAGTACTTC. Looking up the rest from reference TRBV13 and TRBJ2-7 gives the full variable domain: AAGVIQSPRHLIKEKRETATLKCYPIPRHDTVYWYQQGPGQDPQFLISFYEKMQSDKGSIPDRFSAQQFSDYHSELNMSSLELGDSALYFCASSLRQGSYEQYFGPGTRLTVT.

This chain joins TRBV20-1 and TRBJ1-2, with D perhaps matching TRBD1 (5 bases). Germline CDR1 reads DFQATT; CDR2 reads SNEGSKA (reference sequence). Trimming took 1 base from V and 8 from J, leaving 23 bases between them. The CDR3 has 16 residues. For the CDR3, the DNA is TGCAGTGCTAGAGGTCGGGTGGGACCATTGGCGCGCGGCTACACCTTC. Its protein product is CSARGRVGPLARGYTF.

This clonotype was seen more than once but under ten times. The gene calls are TRBV27 and TRBJ2-1; D might be TRBD2 (6 bases). The CDR3 covers 17 residues. Germline lookup yields CDR1 MNHEY and CDR2 SMNVEV (reference sequence). V dropped 4 bases and J dropped 7 bases, with 23 bases sitting between them. The CDR3 nucleotides read TGTGCCAGCAGTTCGGATCTCCGGGACTCCCCTCGTAATGAGCAGTTCTTC. It yields the protein CASSSDLRDSPRNEQFF.

A note on this clonotype: This could be a read error, since a much larger clone is one nucleotide away. The chain has TRBV28 and TRBJ2-7; D is undetermined. The CDR3 totals 13 residues. In germline, CDR1 is MDHEN, CDR2 SYDVKM. Deletions cut 5 bases from V and 5 bases from J, with 13 bases between. CDR3 sequence: CASSTTRGNEQYF. The CDR3, as DNA: TGTGCCAGCAGTACGACAAGAGGCAACGAGCAGTACTTC. Full variable domain (missing parts from reference TRBV28 and TRBJ2-7): DVKVTQSSRYLVKRTGEKVFLECVQDMDHENMFWYRQDPGLGLRLIYFSYDVKMKEKGDIPEGYSVSREKKERFSLILESASTNQTSMYLCASSTTRGNEQYFGPGTRLTVT.

This chain uses TRBV6-1 with TRBJ2-7; 11 bases are a match to TRBD1. CDR3 length equals 15 residues. Germline lookup yields CDR1 MNHNS and CDR2 SASEGT. V lost 8 bases, J lost 2 bases, and 8 bases stayed unmatched. The CDR3 loop reads CASRWTGGRTYEQYF. Written as DNA, the CDR3 is TGTGCCAGCCGATGGACAGGGGGCAGGACCTACGAGCAGTACTTC.

This chain joins TRBV6-5 and TRBJ1-5; D possibly corresponds to TRBD1 (5 bases). Trimming left V 2 bases short and J 6 bases short, with 11 bases between. CDR1 is MNHEY, CDR2 SVGAGI, per germline. This CDR3 contains 14 residues. CDR3: CASSYDTRGQPQHF. CDR3 sequence (DNA): TGTGCCAGCAGTTACGACACAAGGGGTCAGCCCCAGCATTTT.

This clonotype was seen at least ten times. The V call is TRBV5-1, the J call TRBJ1-2; TRBD1 aligns across 11 bases. The CDR3 is made up of 17 amino acids. Germline V CDR1 and CDR2: SGHRS, YFSETQ. Trimming at V came to 5 bases and at J to 4 bases, leaving 13 bases not matched to a gene. The CDR3 region has the DNA TGCGCCAGCAGTAATCCACTTGGAGGGACAGGGGGCTATGGCTACACCTTC. It translates to CASSNPLGGTGGYGYTF.

This clonotype was observed at least ten times. The V and J genes are TRBV7-8 and TRBJ1-5; a weak D match, TRBD1 (6 bases). Germline CDR1 reads SGHVS; CDR2 reads FQNEAQ. The CDR3 spans 13 residues. V lost 6 bases, J lost 3 bases, and 9 bases lay in between. The CDR3, as DNA: TGTGCCAGCAGTCGGGACACCAATCAGCCCCAGCATTTT. Translated, it gives CASSRDTNQPQHF.

As regards this clonotype: A single base separates this from a much larger clone, so it may be a read error. V gene TRBV11-2 combines with J gene TRBJ2-4; D is undetermined. The CDR3 runs to 16 residues. Germline lookup yields CDR1 SGHAT and CDR2 FQNNGV. The CDR3 nucleotides are TGTGCCAGCAGCTTAGATGCAGATTTTCCCAAAACCATTCAGTACTTC. Amino acid sequence: CASSLDADFPKTIQYF.

This clonotype was seen repeatedly, ten times or more. The chain joins TRBV28 to TRBJ1-1; no clear D. Germline V gives CDR1 MDHEN, CDR2 SYDVKM. V was clipped by 3 bases and J by 1 base, with 12 bases between them. The CDR3 consists of 15 residues. CDR3 residues: CASSFIGRGNTEAFF. The CDR3, as DNA: TGTGCCAGCAGTTTTATCGGACGGGGGAACACTGAAGCTTTCTTT.

The table lists this clonotype with many counts. The chain employs TRBV19 and TRBJ2-7; unclear D gene. The V and J ends lost 7 bases and 6 bases respectively, with 13 bases between them. CDR3 length: 12 amino acids. Germline V lookup: CDR1 LNHDA, CDR2 SQIVND (reference sequence). The CDR3 here is CASTTAWGEQYF. Here the CDR3 DNA reads TGTGCCAGTACGACCGCGTGGGGCGAGCAGTACTTC. Full variable domain (outside the CDR3, taken from reference TRBV19 and TRBJ2-7): DGGITQSPKYLFRKEGQNVTLSCEQNLNHDAMYWYRQDPGQGLRLIYYSQIVNDFQKGDIAEGYSVSREKKESFPLTVTSAQKNPTAFYLCASTTAWGEQYFGPGTRLTVT.